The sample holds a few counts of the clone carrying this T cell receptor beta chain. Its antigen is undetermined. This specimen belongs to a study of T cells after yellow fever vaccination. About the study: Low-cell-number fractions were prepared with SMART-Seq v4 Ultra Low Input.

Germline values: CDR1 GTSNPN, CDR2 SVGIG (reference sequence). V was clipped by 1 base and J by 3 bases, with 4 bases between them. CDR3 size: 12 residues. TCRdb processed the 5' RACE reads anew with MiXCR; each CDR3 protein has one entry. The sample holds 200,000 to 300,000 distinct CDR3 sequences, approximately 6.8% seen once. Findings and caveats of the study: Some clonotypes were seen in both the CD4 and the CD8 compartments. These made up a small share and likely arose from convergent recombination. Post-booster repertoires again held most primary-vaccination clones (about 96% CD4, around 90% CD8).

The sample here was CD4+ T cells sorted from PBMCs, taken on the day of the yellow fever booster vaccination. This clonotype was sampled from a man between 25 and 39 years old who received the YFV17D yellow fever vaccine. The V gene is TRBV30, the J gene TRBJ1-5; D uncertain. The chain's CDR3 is CAWSGPNQPQHF. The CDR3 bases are TGTGCCTGGAGTGGACCCAATCAGCCCCAGCATTTT.